This is a list of T cell receptor beta chains from one sample in a study of PD-1 blockade in classical Hodgkin lymphoma. TCRdb keeps only in-frame clones here, not all; method: immunoSEQ multiplex PCR. The data contain under 50,000 clones, roughly 70% of them singletons. The sample in question was peripheral blood mononuclear cells (PBMCs), obtained before the fourth cycle of nivolumab. These receptors all come from a human donor with classical Hodgkin lymphoma. Each CDR3 is given with its conserved first and last residue. The D gene is left open where the match is weak. Clone size is given for some rows only: seen once, a few or many times, or a class if the clone is expanded.

TRBD1,-,TRBJ1-5,TRBV27,CASSLQGAGQPQHF,TGTGCCAGCAGTTTACAGGGGGCAGGGCAGCCCCAGCATTTT
-,few,TRBJ2-4,TRBV30,CAWIAGAKNIQYF,TGTGCCTGGATTGCCGGAGCCAAAAACATTCAGTACTTC
TRBD1,-,TRBJ1-3,TRBV30,CAWSVFAGTGRNTIYF,TGTGCCTGGAGTGTGTTTGCCGGGACAGGAAGAAACACCATATATTTT
-,few,TRBJ1-5,TRBV30,CAWSVRVGQPQHF,TGTGCCTGGAGTGTACGGGTCGGTCAGCCCCAGCATTTT
TRBD2,-,TRBJ2-3,TRBV27,CASSFSGRAGDTQYF,TGTGCCAGCAGTTTCAGCGGGAGGGCGGGAGATACGCAGTATTTT
-,-,TRBJ2-1,TRBV7-2,CASSPRGNSYNEQFF,TGTGCCAGCAGCCCGAGGGGGAATTCCTACAATGAGCAGTTCTTC
-,few,TRBJ1-5,TRBV6-5,CASRLQGVSNQPQHF,TGTGCCAGCAGACTCCAGGGTGTTAGCAATCAGCCCCAGCATTTT
TRBD2,-,TRBJ2-1,TRBV7-7,CASTISGLALSYNEQFF,TGTGCCAGCACTATCTCGGGACTAGCGCTTTCCTACAATGAGCAGTTCTTC
-,-,TRBJ2-1,TRBV9,CASSVRLVNEQFF,TGTGCCAGCAGCGTCCGACTAGTCAATGAGCAGTTCTTC
-,-,TRBJ2-7,TRBV5-1,CASSLDSSVTYEQYF,TGCGCCAGCAGCTTGGACTCTAGCGTTACCTACGAGCAGTACTTC
-,-,TRBJ1-2,TRBV4-3,CASSQGVTGYTF,TGCGCCAGCAGCCAGGGGGTGACGGGCTACACCTTC
-,-,TRBJ1-5,TRBV18,CASSPVGTSNQPQHF,TGTGCCAGCTCACCAGTAGGGACCAGCAATCAGCCCCAGCATTTT
TRBD2,few,TRBJ2-3,TRBV23-1,CASSQPRPGGGTDTQYF,TGCGCCAGCAGTCAACCCCGTCCCGGGGGGGGCACAGATACGCAGTATTTT
-,-,TRBJ2-1,TRBV21-1,CASSKRVGVASQRSYNEQFF,TGTGCCAGCAGCAAAAGGGTTGGGGTAGCGAGCCAGAGGTCCTACAATGAGCAGTTCTTC
-,once,TRBJ1-2,TRBV5-4,CASSSFKGHRYGYTF,TGTGCCAGCAGCTCATTTAAGGGACATCGCTATGGCTACACCTTC
TRBD1,-,TRBJ2-7,TRBV5-1,CASSLRTGGQAGHYEQYF,TGCGCCAGCAGCTTGCGGACAGGGGGCCAAGCGGGGCACTACGAGCAGTACTTC
-,-,TRBJ2-7,TRBV10-1,CASSIRDGYEQYF,TGCGCCAGCAGCATTAGGGACGGGTACGAGCAGTACTTC
TRBD1,-,TRBJ1-1,TRBV5-1,CASTGQANTEAFF,TGCGCCAGCACGGGACAGGCTAACACTGAAGCTTTCTTT
TRBD1,-,TRBJ1-5,TRBV6-1,CASSGKTGTGFLSNQPQHF,TGTGCCAGCAGTGGGAAGACTGGGACAGGGTTCCTTAGCAATCAGCCCCAGCATTTT
TRBD1,-,TRBJ1-2,TRBV10-3,CAISPDRGNYGYTF,TGTGCCATCAGCCCGGACAGGGGAAACTATGGCTACACCTTC
-,few,TRBJ2-3,TRBV30,CAWEVFDTQYF,TGTGCCTGGGAGGTTTTCGATACGCAGTATTTT
TRBD2,-,TRBJ2-1,TRBV5-1,CASSLASSGTPGNEQFF,TGCGCCAGCAGCTTGGCGTCTAGCGGGACCCCTGGCAATGAGCAGTTCTTC
-,-,TRBJ2-1,TRBV10-3,CAISGGTYNEQFF,TGTGCCATCAGTGGAGGGACCTACAATGAGCAGTTCTTC
-,once,TRBJ2-5,TRBV4-1,CASSQSRISGQETQYF,TGCGCCAGCAGCCAGTCCCGCATATCCGGGCAAGAGACCCAGTACTTC
TRBD2,-,TRBJ2-5,TRBV18,CASSPPGSSGGQETQYF,TGTGCCAGCTCACCCCCGGGAAGTAGCGGGGGCCAAGAGACCCAGTACTTC
-,-,TRBJ2-5,TRBV6-5,CASSYTGRGQETQYF,TGTGCCAGCAGCTACACCGGTAGGGGCCAAGAGACCCAGTACTTC
TRBD1,few,TRBJ2-5,TRBV7-9,CASSLSGQLQETQYF,TGTGCCAGCAGCCTTTCGGGACAGCTCCAAGAGACCCAGTACTTC
-,-,TRBJ1-2,TRBV6-5,CASSSGGGYTF,TGTGCCAGCAGTTCTGGGGGAGGCTACACCTTC
-,-,TRBJ1-5,TRBV6-6,CASRGGQLGDQPQHF,TGTGCCAGCAGGGGCGGACAGTTGGGCGATCAGCCCCAGCATTTT
TRBD1,few,TRBJ1-6,TRBV19,CASSIDRGGVLNSPLHF,TGTGCCAGTAGTATCGACAGGGGCGGTGTACTGAATTCACCCCTCCACTTT
TRBD1,few,TRBJ1-2,TRBV5-1,CASSSGTASNYGYTF,TGCGCCAGCAGCTCCGGGACAGCCTCTAACTATGGCTACACCTTC
TRBD2,-,TRBJ2-3,TRBV10-3,CAISEGLAGGTDTQYF,TGTGCCATCAGTGAGGGACTAGCGGGGGGAACAGATACGCAGTATTTT
TRBD1,-,TRBJ1-2,TRBV28,CASSLPQGGPYGYTF,TGTGCCAGCAGTTTGCCTCAGGGGGGCCCCTATGGCTACACCTTC
-,-,TRBJ2-7,TRBV7-2,CASSLAGGQNYEQYF,TGTGCCAGCAGCTTAGCGGGGGGACAAAACTACGAGCAGTACTTC
-,-,TRBJ1-1,TRBV7-2,CASSLESRAVGTEAFF,TGTGCCAGCAGCTTAGAGAGTAGGGCTGTGGGTACTGAAGCTTTCTTT
-,-,TRBJ1-2,TRBV18,CASSQDKYGYTF,TGTGCCAGCTCACAGGACAAGTATGGCTACACCTTC
-,-,TRBJ2-5,TRBV27,CASRAGPETQYF,TGTGCCAGCAGGGCAGGGCCAGAGACCCAGTACTTC
-,many,TRBJ2-6,TRBV27,CASRRGFSGANVLTF,TGTGCCAGCAGGCGGGGTTTCTCTGGGGCCAACGTCCTGACTTTC
TRBD2,-,TRBJ2-1,TRBV28,CASSLGGGGHINEQFF,TGTGCCAGCAGTTTAGGCGGGGGAGGTCATATCAATGAGCAGTTCTTC
-,once,TRBJ2-3,TRBV11-2,CASSWDFRTDTQYF,TGTGCCAGCAGTTGGGACTTCCGCACAGATACGCAGTATTTT
-,-,TRBJ2-3,TRBV5-5,CASSLEAGVPDTQYF,TGTGCCAGCAGCTTGGAGGCAGGGGTCCCAGATACGCAGTATTTT
-,-,TRBJ2-2,TRBV6-4,CASSLLARSGELFF,TGTGCCAGCAGTCTCCTGGCAAGGTCCGGGGAGCTGTTTTTT
-,few,TRBJ1-2,TRBV28,CASGILGTVNYGYTF,TGTGCCAGCGGAATTTTAGGGACGGTAAACTATGGCTACACCTTC
-,-,TRBJ1-5,TRBV19,CASSLESSNQPQHF,TGTGCCAGTAGTTTGGAATCGAGCAATCAGCCCCAGCATTTT
TRBD1,-,TRBJ2-7,TRBV2,CASSRDSHSYEQYF,TGTGCCAGCAGCCGGGACAGCCACTCCTACGAGCAGTACTTC
-,-,TRBJ2-2,TRBV6-5,CASSYTDREGGELFF,TGTGCCAGCAGTTACACTGACAGGGAGGGCGGGGAGCTGTTTTTT
-,-,TRBJ1-1,TRBV23-1,CASSQSGELTPGEAFF,TGCGCCAGCAGTCAATCAGGAGAGTTGACTCCCGGGGAAGCTTTCTTT
-,-,TRBJ2-3,TRBV5-1,CASGIGRSQTDTQYF,TGCGCCAGCGGAATCGGCAGAAGTCAGACAGATACGCAGTATTTT
-,-,TRBJ1-4,TRBV6-5,CASRSPGGEKKLFF,TGTGCCAGCAGGTCCCCGGGGGGGGAGAAAAAACTGTTTTTT
-,-,TRBJ2-1,TRBV19,CASSIEQKGDEQFF,TGTGCCAGTAGTATAGAACAGAAAGGCGATGAGCAGTTCTTC
TRBD1,-,TRBJ1-3,TRBV6-5,CATWTGFSGNTIYF,TGTGCCACCTGGACAGGTTTCTCTGGAAACACCATATATTTT